The T cell receptor beta chain described here comes from a study of blood T cell repertoires in COVID-19. Overall study context: Sources were T cells, B-cell-depleted T cells, or PBMCs; the material itself was cDNA or gDNA.

In the original processing: Amplifying reference gene primers gave estimates of nucleated cell counts. The assay was immunoSEQ multiplex PCR, and TCRdb's table has in-frame clones only and misses some. V and J calls plus clone size are reproduced from that table; the DNA served to infer D and trimming. In the table there are approximately 160,000 clones, about 80% of which are singletons. Germline CDR1 ENHRY, CDR2 SYGVKD. The CDR3 loop spans 14 amino acids. The V and J ends lost 0 bases and 6 bases respectively, with 11 bases between them. The table lists this clone with a count of one. J is TRBJ1-2 and V is TRBV10-3, with D perhaps matching TRBD1 (6 bases). The TCR comes from a man aged 45 to 65 who had recovered from COVID-19. Sequencing was performed on PBMCs or T cells enriched from blood (not recorded which). The chain's CDR3 is CAISESGTQDGYTF. The CDR3 DNA follows: TGTGCCATCAGTGAGTCGGGGACACAGGATGGCTACACCTTC.